The entry that follows covers one TCR beta chain sequence. Its specificity is not known. CDR1 is SGHVS, CDR2 FQNEAQ, per germline. The CDR3 consists of 17 residues. The germline V and J ends were trimmed by 5 bases and 4 bases, with 21 bases remaining between them. The data were taken from a study of cytomegalovirus exposure and HLA in healthy donors. The wider study: The same platform was used for the 120 or so validation repertoires as for the approximately 730 first-cohort repertoires, as reported in a later analysis.

Study results and caveats: Among TCR beta chains, those listed as cytomegalovirus-associated numbered about 160. Across donors, most TCRs were seen rarely, yet some public ones were widespread.

Data came from immunoSEQ multiplex PCR; TCRdb stores just in-frame clones and leaves some out. The sample consists of hundreds of thousands of clones, more than 75% of them appearing once. V and J are TRBV7-8 and TRBJ1-3; TRBD1 is a possible D gene (6 bases). The receptor was derived from a woman aged 18-29 years in good health and CMV-seropositive. The source material was PBMCs. CDR3 bases: TGTGCCAGCAGCGGACGGGGTGCGGGGGCAGGGGGAAACACCATATATTTT. This encodes CASSGRGAGAGGNTIYF.